This T cell receptor beta chain was documented in a study of blood T cell repertoires in COVID-19. The overall study: Acute-phase and convalescent COVID-19 samples originated in the United States, Italy and Spain.

V lost 6 bases, J lost 0 bases, and 14 bases lay in between. CDR3 length: 15 amino acids. Germline CDR1 and CDR2: SGHRS and YFSETQ. In this sample, this clone turned up a few times. Measured with immunoSEQ multiplex PCR; TCRdb has only the in-frame clones, and not every one. The sample yields approximately 250,000 clones, approximately 89% seen once. The TCR sequence derives from a woman between 55 and 75 years old who had recovered from COVID-19. This chain connects TRBV5-1 to TRBJ2-3; no reliable D call. Material for sequencing was peripheral blood. The CDR3 DNA is TGCGCCAGCACTACACAGCTTCCTAGCACAGATACGCAGTATTTT. This codes for CASTTQLPSTDTQYF.